The present TCR beta chain was sequenced within a study of blood T cell repertoires in COVID-19 (dated by TCRdb to 2020 to 2022). As for the study more broadly: Collaborator samples came from the United States, Italy and Spain and covered acute and convalescent phases of COVID-19. A de-identified subject ID, COVID-19 status, age in years and sex were almost always included in the sample metadata. Subjects who had been exposed to COVID-19, were actively infected with it, or had recovered from it provided the deeply sampled blood TCRbeta repertoires that made up the dataset. The samples were drawn from the first 160 participants of the ongoing ImmuneRACE study and from about 1,200 subjects provided by 6 global collaborators. The repertoires were released in a freely available public database meant as a resource for research on the immune response to SARS-CoV-2. Where HLA class I and class II types were available, the types were taken from metadata supplied by the sample provider, not from assay-based typing. The prospective study material was composed of cDNA or gDNA derived from T cells, B-cell-depleted T cells, or PBMCs. The paper's findings and limits, for the study overall: The quantity of clinical and demographic metadata differed by source and by participant and was supplied without curation.

According to the germline V gene, CDR1 reads SGHDT and CDR2 reads YYEEEE. Counted from cysteine to phenylalanine, this CDR3 has 14 amino acids. CDR3 DNA only is kept here, 42 bases in frame from base 1. Trimming removed 0 bases from V and 9 bases from J; the gene matches leave 6 bases unexplained. A second Seattle source provided samples from volunteer blood donors who had recovered from COVID-19. The collaborating institutions used their own protocols to collect whole blood in K2EDTA tubes. For TCRbeta analysis, collaborators shipped samples as frozen whole blood, isolated PBMCs, or DNA extracted from either of those sample types. The immunoSEQ Assay, a bias-controlled multiplex PCR, was used to amplify TCRbeta CDR3 regions from genomic DNA. From the authors' description of their analysis: The number of nucleated cells in each sample was estimated from the amplification of reference gene primers within the assay. To quantify the absolute abundance of each unique TCRbeta CDR3 rearrangement, sequence reads were collapsed and filtered. For each sample, productive Simpson clonality was calculated by taking the square root of Simpson's diversity index across productive rearrangements. TCRdb stores this immuneACCESS table with in-frame sequences only. Part of the clones is absent; in the studies checked, under half of the shortfall reflects unresolved V genes, and no reason is known for the rest. The V and J calls and clone size come from that table; D and trimming were worked out from the DNA. The sample records 130,000 to 150,000 clones, 80% of which are singletons. Approximately 3.6% of the sample lies in the top ten.

In its sample, this clone was seen a few times. The antigen this receptor binds is unknown. No base-level quality is on record; no much larger clone is a single base apart. Material for sequencing was peripheral blood. This receptor was obtained from a man between 65 and 85 years old who had recovered from COVID-19. This chain is built from TRBV5-6 and TRBJ2-1, with TRBD2 identical over 7 junction bases. The CDR3 corresponds to CASSLVDGGGEQFF. The nucleotide sequence reads as follows: TGTGCCAGCAGCTTGGTTGATGGCGGGGGTGAGCAGTTCTTC.